The clone carrying this TCR beta chain was detected ten times or more. CDR1 is MNHEY and CDR2 is SVGEGT in the germline V gene. The CDR3 totals 14 residues. The ends lost 7 bases at V and 3 bases at J; junction bases unmatched: 9. Unsorted libraries came from 2 million PBMCs stored at -80 °C. This specimen comes from a study of neurological immune-mediated disorders. TCRdb re-called the 5' RACE reads with MiXCR, one entry per CDR3 protein. Found here are some 34,000 distinct CDR3 sequences, roughly 1.6% of them singletons; the top ten hold nearly 9.5%. V is TRBV6-2 or TRBV6-3 and J is TRBJ2-7; 7 bases match TRBD1. Sequences were obtained from PBMCs. The clonotype originates from a woman aged 25 to 39 with multiple sclerosis. This chain's CDR3 is CASTQGQAFYEQYF. CDR3 in DNA: TGTGCCAGCACTCAAGGACAGGCCTTCTACGAGCAGTACTTC.